A few counts support the clone carrying this T cell receptor (beta chain). Germline-derived CDR1 and CDR2 are SQVTM and ANQGSEA. The CDR3 consists of 11 residues. Trimming removed 7 bases at V and 8 bases at J, with 12 bases between. This sample was taken from a study of blood T cells in healthy people across ages. Primers used in a second PCR of roughly 6 to 11 cycles were a sample-barcoded 5' primer and a J-beta primer mix. TCRdb recomputed calls from the 5' RACE reads with MiXCR, one row per CDR3 protein. There are about 1.4 million distinct CDR3 sequences in the sample; almost 60% occur only once, and 5% to 7% lies in the top ten.

The TCR originated in a man younger than 30 in good health. The rearrangement links TRBV29-1 to TRBJ2-4; D may correspond to TRBD1 or TRBD2 (5 bases each). Source material: blood. The CDR3 nucleotides are TGCAGCGGGGACGACGGCGACATTCAGTACTTC. This sequence encodes CSGDDGDIQYF. Complete variable domain (other parts from reference TRBV29-1 and TRBJ2-4): SAVISQKPSRDICQRGTSLTIQCQVDSQVTMMFWYRQQPGQSLTLIATANQGSEATYESGFVIDKFPISRPNLTFSTLTVSNMSPEDSSIYLCSGDDGDIQYFGAGTRLSVL.